This entry features one T cell receptor beta chain sequence. Its specificity is not known. V was shortened by 2 bases and J by 6 bases, with 14 bases between the two germline ends. CDR1 is LNHDA, CDR2 SQIVND, per germline (reference sequence). CDR3 size: 15 residues. These data are taken from a study of OX40 agonist ivuxolimab in advanced cancers. About the research overall: Ivuxolimab was administered intravenously to patients at 0.01 to 10 mg/kg every 2 weeks. Points from the study as a whole: Circulating CD4+ and CD8+ T cells showed clonal expansion by week 6 at 0.1 to 3.0 mg/kg.

Sequenced by immunoSEQ multiplex PCR; TCRdb stores in-frame clones only, minus some. The data contain tens of thousands of clones, roughly 93% of them singletons. The TCR originated in an adult with an advanced solid tumor such as melanoma, head and neck, liver or kidney cancer. The material was CD4+ or CD8+ T cells sorted from blood, obtained in a trial of the OX40 agonist ivuxolimab. The rearrangement joins TRBV19 to TRBJ2-1; D gene unclear. CDR3 coding DNA: TGTGCCAGTAGTATACCGGCCAGAGGTGGCAATGAGCAGTTCTTC. Protein product: CASSIPARGGNEQFF.